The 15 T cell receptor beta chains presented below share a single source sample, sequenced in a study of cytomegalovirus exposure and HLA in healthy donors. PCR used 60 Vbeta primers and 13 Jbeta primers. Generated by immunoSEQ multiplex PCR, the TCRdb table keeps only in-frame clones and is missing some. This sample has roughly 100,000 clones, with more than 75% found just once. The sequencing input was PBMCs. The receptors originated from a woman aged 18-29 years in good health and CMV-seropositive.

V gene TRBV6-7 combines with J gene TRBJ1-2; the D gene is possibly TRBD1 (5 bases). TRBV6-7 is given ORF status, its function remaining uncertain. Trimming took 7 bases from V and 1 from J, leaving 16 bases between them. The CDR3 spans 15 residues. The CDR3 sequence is CASNTGTGGNYGYTF. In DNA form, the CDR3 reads TGTGCCAGCAACACAGGTACCGGCGGTAACTATGGCTACACCTTC.

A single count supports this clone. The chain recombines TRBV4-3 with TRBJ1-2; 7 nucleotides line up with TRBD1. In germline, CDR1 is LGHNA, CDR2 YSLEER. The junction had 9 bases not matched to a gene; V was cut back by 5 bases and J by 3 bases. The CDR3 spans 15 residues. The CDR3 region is CASSLNRGSDYGYTF. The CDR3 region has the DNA TGCGCCAGCAGCTTAAACAGGGGTTCCGACTATGGCTACACCTTC.

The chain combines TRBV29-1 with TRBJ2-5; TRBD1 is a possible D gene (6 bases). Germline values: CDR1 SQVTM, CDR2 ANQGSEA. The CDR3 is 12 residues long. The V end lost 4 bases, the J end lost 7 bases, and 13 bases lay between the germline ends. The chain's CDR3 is CSVGQAALTQYF. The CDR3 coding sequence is TGCAGCGTTGGACAGGCGGCCTTGACCCAGTACTTC.

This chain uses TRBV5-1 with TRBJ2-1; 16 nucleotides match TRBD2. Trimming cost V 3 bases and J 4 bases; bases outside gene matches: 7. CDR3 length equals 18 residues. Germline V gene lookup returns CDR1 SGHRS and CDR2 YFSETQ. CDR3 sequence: CASSSGTSGGATYNEQFF. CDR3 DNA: TGCGCCAGCAGCTCAGGGACTAGCGGGGGGGCTACTTACAATGAGCAGTTCTTC.

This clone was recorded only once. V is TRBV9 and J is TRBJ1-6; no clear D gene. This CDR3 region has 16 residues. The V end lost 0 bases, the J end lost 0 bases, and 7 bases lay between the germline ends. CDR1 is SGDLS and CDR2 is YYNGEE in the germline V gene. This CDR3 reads CASSVGVSSYNSPLHF. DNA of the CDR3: TGTGCCAGCAGCGTAGGTGTGAGCTCCTATAATTCACCCCTCCACTTT.

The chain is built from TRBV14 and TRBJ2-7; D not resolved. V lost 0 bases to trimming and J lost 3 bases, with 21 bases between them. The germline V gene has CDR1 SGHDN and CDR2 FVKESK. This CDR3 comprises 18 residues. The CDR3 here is CASSQESPWRSAIYEQYF. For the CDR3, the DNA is TGTGCCAGCAGCCAAGAATCCCCCTGGCGGAGTGCGATCTACGAGCAGTACTTC.

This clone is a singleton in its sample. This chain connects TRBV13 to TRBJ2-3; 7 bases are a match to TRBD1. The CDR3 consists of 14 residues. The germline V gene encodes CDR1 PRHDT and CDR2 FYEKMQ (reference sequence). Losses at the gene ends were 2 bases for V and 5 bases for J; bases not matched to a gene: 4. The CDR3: CASSLQGVGDTQYF. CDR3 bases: TGTGCCAGCAGCTTACAGGGGGTTGGAGATACGCAGTATTTT.

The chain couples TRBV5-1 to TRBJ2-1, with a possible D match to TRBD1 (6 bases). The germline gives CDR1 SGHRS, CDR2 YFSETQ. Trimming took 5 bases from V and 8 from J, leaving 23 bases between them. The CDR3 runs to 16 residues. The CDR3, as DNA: TGCGCCAGCAGTCACACAGGGCAAGGGGCAGGCTATGAGCAGTTCTTC. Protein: CASSHTGQGAGYEQFF.

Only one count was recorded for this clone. CDR3 residues: CASSQVVGRDTQYF. Here the CDR3 DNA reads TGCGCCAGCAGCCAAGTGGTTGGGAGAGATACGCAGTATTTT. V gene TRBV4-1 combines with J gene TRBJ2-3; possibly TRBD2 for D (5 bases). The germline CDR1 and CDR2 sequences are MGHRA and YSYEKL. Trimming removed 1 base from V and 5 bases from J, with 10 bases in between. CDR3 size: 14 residues.

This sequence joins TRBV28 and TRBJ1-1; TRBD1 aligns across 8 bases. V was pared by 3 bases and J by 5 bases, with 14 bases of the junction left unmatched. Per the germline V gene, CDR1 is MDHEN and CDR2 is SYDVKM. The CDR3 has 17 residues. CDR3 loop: CASSFWVGQGAWTEAFF. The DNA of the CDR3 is TGTGCCAGCAGTTTTTGGGTTGGGCAGGGGGCCTGGACTGAAGCTTTCTTT.

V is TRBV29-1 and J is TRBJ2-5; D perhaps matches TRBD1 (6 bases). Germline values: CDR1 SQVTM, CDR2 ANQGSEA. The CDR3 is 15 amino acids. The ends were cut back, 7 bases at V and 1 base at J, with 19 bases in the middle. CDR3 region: CSGSGHYRGQETQYF. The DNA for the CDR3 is TGCAGCGGCTCGGGACACTATCGAGGCCAAGAGACCCAGTACTTC.

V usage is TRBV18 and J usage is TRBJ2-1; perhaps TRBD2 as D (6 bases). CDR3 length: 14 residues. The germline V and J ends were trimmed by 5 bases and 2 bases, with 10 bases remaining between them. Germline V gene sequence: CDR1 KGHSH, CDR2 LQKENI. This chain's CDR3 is CASSGLATYNEQFF. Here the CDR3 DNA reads TGTGCCAGCTCAGGGCTAGCGACCTACAATGAGCAGTTCTTC.

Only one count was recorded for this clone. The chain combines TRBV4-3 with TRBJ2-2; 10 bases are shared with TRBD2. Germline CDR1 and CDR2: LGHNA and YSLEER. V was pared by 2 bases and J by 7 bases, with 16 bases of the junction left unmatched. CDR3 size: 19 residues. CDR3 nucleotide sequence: TGCGCCAGCAGCCAACAGTTTTTTCCAGCGGGAGGGCCGGGCGGGGAGCTGTTTTTT. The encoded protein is CASSQQFFPAGGPGGELFF.

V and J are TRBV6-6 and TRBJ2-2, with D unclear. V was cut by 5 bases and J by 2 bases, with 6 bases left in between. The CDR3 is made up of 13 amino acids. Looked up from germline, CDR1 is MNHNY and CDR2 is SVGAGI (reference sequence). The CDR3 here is CASSRGNTGELFF. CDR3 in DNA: TGTGCCAGCAGTCGAGGAAACACCGGGGAGCTGTTTTTT.

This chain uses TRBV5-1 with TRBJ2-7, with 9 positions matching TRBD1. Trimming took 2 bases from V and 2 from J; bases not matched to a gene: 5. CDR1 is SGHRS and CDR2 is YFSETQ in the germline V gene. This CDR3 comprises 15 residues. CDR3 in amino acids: CASSFGGTGTYEQYF. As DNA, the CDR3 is TGCGCCAGCAGCTTTGGTGGGACAGGGACCTACGAGCAGTACTTC. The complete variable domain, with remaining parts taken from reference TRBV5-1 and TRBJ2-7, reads KAGVTQTPRYLIKTRGQQVTLSCSPISGHRSVSWYQQTPGQGLQFLFEYFSETQRNKGNFPGRFSGRQFSNSRSEMNVSTLELGDSALYLCASSFGGTGTYEQYFGPGTRLTVT.